The next 7 T cell receptor beta chains were all read from a single sample in a study of T cell responses to AZD1222 COVID-19 vaccine. Profiling relied on immunoSEQ multiplex PCR, and the TCRdb table lists in-frame clones only, not all of them. The table has some 140,000 clones, 88% seen once. Sequenced material: peripheral blood, taken on day 0 of AZD1222 vaccination. All receptors come from an adult in good health.

The sample holds a few counts of this clone. This rearrangement joins TRBV19 to TRBJ1-1; possible D gene TRBD1, 6 bases. Germline V gene data show CDR1 as LNHDA and CDR2 as SQIVND (reference sequence). Trimming stripped 7 bases from V and 1 base from J, with 16 bases between. The CDR3 sequence is 15 residues long. As DNA, the CDR3 is TGTGCCAGTACCCTTATAAAGGGGGGGAACACTGAAGCTTTCTTT. Protein: CASTLIKGGNTEAFF.

The rearrangement joins TRBV5-1 to TRBJ2-4; D gene ambiguous. The ends were cut back, 4 bases at V and 7 bases at J, with 18 bases in the middle. CDR3 length: 15 amino acids. Germline loops: CDR1 SGHRS, CDR2 YFSETQ. The CDR3 DNA sequence: TGCGCCAGCAGCACTGGCGACAACAACGGGAACATTCAGTACTTC. Its protein is CASSTGDNNGNIQYF.

This clone was picked up one time. This sequence joins TRBV11-2 and TRBJ2-3; D gene unclear. The V end lost 5 bases, the J end lost 6 bases, and 15 bases lay between the germline ends. This CDR3 region has 14 residues. CDR1 SGHAT and CDR2 FQNNGV come from the germline V gene. The CDR3 nucleotides read TGTGCCAGCAGCCTGGGGTCGATGGGGGATACGCAGTATTTT. Translation: CASSLGSMGDTQYF.

The V and J genes are TRBV6-6 and TRBJ2-2; no firm D call. Per the germline V gene, CDR1 is MNHNY and CDR2 is SVGAGI (reference sequence). V lost 5 bases and J 9 bases, leaving 10 bases between the germline ends. This CDR3 is 12 amino acids long. Here the CDR3 reads CASSQASRELFF. CDR3 DNA: TGTGCCAGCAGTCAGGCCTCGCGGGAGCTGTTTTTT.

The chain joins TRBV5-1 to TRBJ1-2; D gene ambiguous. Per germline, CDR1 SGHRS and CDR2 YFSETQ. The V end lost 2 bases, the J end lost 2 bases, and 19 bases lay between the germline ends. CDR3 size: 17 residues. The CDR3 sequence: CASSFQGTGETNYGYTF. CDR3 coding DNA: TGCGCCAGCAGCTTCCAAGGCACCGGAGAGACCAACTATGGCTACACCTTC.

In its sample, this clone was seen once. This chain uses TRBV20-1 with TRBJ1-1, with D tentatively TRBD1 (5 bases). CDR3 length: 14 amino acids. Trimming pared 3 bases from V and 9 bases from J, leaving 20 bases between. CDR1 is DFQATT and CDR2 is SNEGSKA in the germline V gene (reference sequence). Written as DNA, the CDR3 is TGCAGTGCTAGTCGCGGGACGGGCCCGGGGAAAGCTTTCTTT. Its protein product is CSASRGTGPGKAFF.

The CDR3 sequence: CASIEAHSNQPQHF. Here the CDR3 DNA reads TGTGCCAGCATTGAGGCCCATAGCAATCAGCCCCAGCATTTT. The chain is built from TRBV6-1 and TRBJ1-5; D remains ambiguous. CDR1 and CDR2 (germline): MNHNS, SASEGT. Trimming took 7 bases from V and 0 from J, leaving 10 bases between them. The CDR3 consists of 14 residues.